This T cell receptor beta chain was recorded in a study of CD8 T cells in Susac syndrome. This clonotype was seen a handful of times. Random hexamers were used to reverse transcribe the RNA input (0.5 to 1 ug). An immunoSEQ multiplex PCR generated amplified TCR beta CDR3 products spanning 54 Vbeta and 13 Jbeta. Each CDR3 protein gets one entry after TCRdb re-called the immunoSEQ multiplex PCR reads with MiXCR. In the table there are 90,000 to 150,000 distinct CDR3 sequences, about nine tenths of which are singletons. TCR beta sequencing covered blood CD8+ and CD4+ T cells. Healthy donors formed controls matched for age and sex. Purification of the CD8+ and CD4+ T cells relied on negative isolation, and TEMRA cells underwent FACS enrichment. The CDR3 totals 15 residues. V trimming: 1 base; J trimming: 0 bases; junction bases outside the gene matches: 0.

The V and J genes are TRBV12-3 or TRBV12-4 and TRBJ2-1; TRBD2 matches 7 bases. This receptor was identified in a human donor in good health. Sequencing used CD8+ T cells from PBMCs. The CDR3 DNA reads TGTGCCAGCAGTTTAGGCGGGAGCTCCTACAATGAGCAGTTCTTC. The encoded protein is CASSLGGSSYNEQFF.